This T cell receptor beta chain was sequenced for a study of shared clonotypes between healthy human individuals. In this sample, this clone turned up once. Generated by immunoSEQ multiplex PCR, the TCRdb table keeps only in-frame clones and is missing some. The sample shows a few million clones, approximately 93% of them seen only once. Input material: naive CD4+ T cells from PBMCs. Subset: CD45RA+ positively selected. The TCR was taken from a man between 18 and 29 years old in good health. Some clones in this sample may be carry-over from other donors' samples.

This chain's CDR3 is CASSQPRRVGYTF. CDR3 in DNA: TGTGCCAGCAGCCAACCCCGGAGGGTTGGCTACACCTTC. This rearrangement joins TRBV14 to TRBJ1-2; D gene uncertain. The CDR3 contains 13 residues. Germline CDR1 reads SGHDN; CDR2 reads FVKESK. The V gene lost 2 bases and the J gene lost 7 bases, with 11 bases spanning the gap. The full variable domain, with the rest looked up from reference TRBV14 and TRBJ1-2, is EAGVTQFPSHSVIEKGQTVTLRCDPISGHDNLYWYRRVMGKEIKFLLHFVKESKQDESGMPNNRFLAERTGGTYSTLKVQPAELEDSGVYFCASSQPRRVGYTFGSGTRLTVV.